This TCR beta chain comes out of a study of cytomegalovirus exposure and HLA in healthy donors. On this clone itself: Its antigen is not known.

The CDR3 runs to 18 residues. Study observations and caveats: Some TCR beta chains (more than 150 of them) were listed as cytomegalovirus-associated.

Data came from immunoSEQ multiplex PCR; TCRdb stores just in-frame clones and leaves some out. Of 100,000 to 120,000 clones in the sample, roughly nine tenths were seen once. The clonotype comes from a woman younger than 30 in good health and CMV-seronegative. Sequencing input: PBMCs. The V and J genes are TRBV1 and TRBJ1-1. TRBV1 counts as a pseudogene. CDR3 in DNA: TGCACCAGCAGCCCTTTAGGGGGGGCACCTGAACAGATAACTGAAGCTTTCTTT. Amino acids: CTSSPLGGAPEQITEAFF.